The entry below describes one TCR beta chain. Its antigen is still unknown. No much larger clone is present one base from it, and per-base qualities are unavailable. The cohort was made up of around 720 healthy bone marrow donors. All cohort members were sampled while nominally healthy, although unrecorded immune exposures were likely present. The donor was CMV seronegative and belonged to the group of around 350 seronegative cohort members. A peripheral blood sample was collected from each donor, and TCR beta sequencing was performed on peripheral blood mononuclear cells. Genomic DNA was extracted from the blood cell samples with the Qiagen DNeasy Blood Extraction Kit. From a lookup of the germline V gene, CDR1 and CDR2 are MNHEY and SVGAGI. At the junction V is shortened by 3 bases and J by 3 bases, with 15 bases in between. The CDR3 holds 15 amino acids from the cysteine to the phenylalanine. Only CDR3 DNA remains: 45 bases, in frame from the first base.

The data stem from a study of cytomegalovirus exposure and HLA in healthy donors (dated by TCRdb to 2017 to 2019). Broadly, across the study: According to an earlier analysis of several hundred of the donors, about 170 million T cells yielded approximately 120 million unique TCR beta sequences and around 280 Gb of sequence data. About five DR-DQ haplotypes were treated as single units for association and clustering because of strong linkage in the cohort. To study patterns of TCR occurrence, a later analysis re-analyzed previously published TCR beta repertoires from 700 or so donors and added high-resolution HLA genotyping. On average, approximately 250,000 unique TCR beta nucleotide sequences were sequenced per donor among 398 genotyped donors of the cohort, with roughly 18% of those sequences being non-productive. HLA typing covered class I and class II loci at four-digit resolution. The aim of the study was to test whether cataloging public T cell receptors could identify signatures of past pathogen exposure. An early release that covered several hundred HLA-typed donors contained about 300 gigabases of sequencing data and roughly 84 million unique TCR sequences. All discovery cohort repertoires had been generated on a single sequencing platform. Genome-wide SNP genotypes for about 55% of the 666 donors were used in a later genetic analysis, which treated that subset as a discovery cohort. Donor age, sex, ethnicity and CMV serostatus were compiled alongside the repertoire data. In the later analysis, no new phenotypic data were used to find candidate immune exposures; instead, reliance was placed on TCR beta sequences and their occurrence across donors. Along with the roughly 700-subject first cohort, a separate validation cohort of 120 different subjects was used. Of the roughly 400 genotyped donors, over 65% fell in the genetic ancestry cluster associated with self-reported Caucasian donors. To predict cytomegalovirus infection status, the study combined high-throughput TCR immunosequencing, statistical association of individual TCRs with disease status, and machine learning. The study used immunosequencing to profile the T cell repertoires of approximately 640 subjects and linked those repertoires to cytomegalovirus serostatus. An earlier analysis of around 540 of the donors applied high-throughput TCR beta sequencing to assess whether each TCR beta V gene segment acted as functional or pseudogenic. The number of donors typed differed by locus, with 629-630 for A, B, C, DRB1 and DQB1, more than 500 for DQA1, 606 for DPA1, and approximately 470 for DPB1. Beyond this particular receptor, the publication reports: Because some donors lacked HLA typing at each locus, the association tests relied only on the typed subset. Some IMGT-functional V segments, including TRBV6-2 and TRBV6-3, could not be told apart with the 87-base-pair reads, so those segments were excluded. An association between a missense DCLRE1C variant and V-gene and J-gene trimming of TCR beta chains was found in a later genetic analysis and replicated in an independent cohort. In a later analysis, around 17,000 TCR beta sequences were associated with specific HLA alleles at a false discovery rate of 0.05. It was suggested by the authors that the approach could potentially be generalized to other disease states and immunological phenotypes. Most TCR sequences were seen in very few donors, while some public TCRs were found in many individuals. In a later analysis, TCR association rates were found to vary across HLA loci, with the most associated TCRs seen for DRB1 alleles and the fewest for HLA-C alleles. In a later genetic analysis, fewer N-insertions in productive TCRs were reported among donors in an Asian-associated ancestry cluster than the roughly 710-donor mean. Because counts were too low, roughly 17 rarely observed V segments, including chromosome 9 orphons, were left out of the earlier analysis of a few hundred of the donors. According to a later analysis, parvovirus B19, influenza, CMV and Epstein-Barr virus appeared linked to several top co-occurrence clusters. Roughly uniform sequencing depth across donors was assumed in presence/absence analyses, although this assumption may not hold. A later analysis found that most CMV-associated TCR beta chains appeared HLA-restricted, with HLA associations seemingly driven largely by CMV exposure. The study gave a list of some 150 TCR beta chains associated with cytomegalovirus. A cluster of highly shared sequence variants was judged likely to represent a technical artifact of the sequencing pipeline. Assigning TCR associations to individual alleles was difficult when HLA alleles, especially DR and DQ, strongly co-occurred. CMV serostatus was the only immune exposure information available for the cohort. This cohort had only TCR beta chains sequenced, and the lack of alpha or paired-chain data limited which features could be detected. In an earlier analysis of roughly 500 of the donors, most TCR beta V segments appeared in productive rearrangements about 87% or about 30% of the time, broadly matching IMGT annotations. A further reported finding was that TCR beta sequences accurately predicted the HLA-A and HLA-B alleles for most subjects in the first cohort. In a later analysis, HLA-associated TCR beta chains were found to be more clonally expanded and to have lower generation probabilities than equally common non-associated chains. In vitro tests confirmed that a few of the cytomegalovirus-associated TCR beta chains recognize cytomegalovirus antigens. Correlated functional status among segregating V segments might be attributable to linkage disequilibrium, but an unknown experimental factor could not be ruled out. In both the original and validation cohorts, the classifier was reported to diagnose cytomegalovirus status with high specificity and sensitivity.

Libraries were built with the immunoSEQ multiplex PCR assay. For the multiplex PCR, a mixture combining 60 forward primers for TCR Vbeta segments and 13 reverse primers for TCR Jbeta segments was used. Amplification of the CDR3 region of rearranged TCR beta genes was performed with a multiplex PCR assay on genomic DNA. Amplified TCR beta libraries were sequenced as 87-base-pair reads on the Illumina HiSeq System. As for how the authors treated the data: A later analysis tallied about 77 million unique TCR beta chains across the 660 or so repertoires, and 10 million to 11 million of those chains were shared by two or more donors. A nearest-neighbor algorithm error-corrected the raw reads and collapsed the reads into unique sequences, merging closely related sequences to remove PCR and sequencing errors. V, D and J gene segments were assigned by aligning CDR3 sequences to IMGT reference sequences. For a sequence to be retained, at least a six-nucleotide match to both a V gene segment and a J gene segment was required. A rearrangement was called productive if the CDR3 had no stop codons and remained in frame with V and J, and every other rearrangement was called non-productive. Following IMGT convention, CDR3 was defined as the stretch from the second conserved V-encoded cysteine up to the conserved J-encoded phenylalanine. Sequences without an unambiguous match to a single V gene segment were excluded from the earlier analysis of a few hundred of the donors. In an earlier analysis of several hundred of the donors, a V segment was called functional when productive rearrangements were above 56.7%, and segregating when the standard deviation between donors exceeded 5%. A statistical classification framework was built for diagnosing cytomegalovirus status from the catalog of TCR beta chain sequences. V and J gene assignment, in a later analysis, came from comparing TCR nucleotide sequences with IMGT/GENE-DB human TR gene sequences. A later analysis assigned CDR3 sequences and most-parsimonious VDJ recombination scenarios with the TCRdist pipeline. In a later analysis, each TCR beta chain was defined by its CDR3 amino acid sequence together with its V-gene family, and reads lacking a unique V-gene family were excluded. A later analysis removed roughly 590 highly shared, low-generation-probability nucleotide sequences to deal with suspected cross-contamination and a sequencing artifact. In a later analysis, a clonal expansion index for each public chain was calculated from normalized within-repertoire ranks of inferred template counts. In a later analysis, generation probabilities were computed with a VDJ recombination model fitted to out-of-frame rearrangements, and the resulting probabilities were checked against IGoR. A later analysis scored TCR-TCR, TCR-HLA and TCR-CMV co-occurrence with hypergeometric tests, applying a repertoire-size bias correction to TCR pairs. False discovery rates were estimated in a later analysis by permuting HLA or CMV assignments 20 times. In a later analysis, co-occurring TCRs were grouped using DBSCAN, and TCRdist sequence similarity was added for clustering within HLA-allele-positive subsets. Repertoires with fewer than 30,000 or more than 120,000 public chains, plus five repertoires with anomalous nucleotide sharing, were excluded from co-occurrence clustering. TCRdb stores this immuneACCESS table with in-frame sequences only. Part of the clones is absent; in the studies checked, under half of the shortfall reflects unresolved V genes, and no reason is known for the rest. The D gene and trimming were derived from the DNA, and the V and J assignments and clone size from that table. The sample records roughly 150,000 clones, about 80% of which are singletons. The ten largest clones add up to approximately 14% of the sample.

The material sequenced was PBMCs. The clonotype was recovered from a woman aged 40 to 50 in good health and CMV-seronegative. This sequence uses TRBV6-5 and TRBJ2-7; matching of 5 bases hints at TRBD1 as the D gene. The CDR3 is CASSYTTGRNYEQYF. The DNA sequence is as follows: TGTGCCAGCAGTTATACCACAGGCCGTAACTACGAGCAGTACTTC.